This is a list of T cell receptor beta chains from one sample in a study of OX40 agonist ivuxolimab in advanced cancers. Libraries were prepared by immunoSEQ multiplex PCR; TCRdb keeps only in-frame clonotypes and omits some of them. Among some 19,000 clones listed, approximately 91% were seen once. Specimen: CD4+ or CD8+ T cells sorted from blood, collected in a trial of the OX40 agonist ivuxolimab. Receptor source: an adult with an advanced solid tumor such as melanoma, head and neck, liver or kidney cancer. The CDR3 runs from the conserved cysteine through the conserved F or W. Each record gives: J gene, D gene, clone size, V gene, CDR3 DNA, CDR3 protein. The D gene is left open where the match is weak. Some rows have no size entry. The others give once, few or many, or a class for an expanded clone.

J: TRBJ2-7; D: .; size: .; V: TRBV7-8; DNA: TGTGCCAGCAGCCCCACCCGTTCTGGGACAACTAGCTCCTACGAGCAGTACTTC; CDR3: CASSPTRSGTTSSYEQYF
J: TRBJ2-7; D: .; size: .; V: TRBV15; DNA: TGTGCCACCAGCAGAGAGTTAAGCGTCTACGAGCAGTACTTC; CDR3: CATSRELSVYEQYF
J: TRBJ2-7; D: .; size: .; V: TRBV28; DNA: TGTGCCAGCAGGAGGATTTCCTACGAGCAGTACTTC; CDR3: CASRRISYEQYF
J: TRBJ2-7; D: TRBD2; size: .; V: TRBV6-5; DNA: TGTGCCAGCAGAAACGGGAGGGGCTACGAGCAGTACTTC; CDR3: CASRNGRGYEQYF
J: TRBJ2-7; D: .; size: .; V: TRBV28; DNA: TGTGCCAGCAGCCTCAAGGCGGGGGAGCAGTACTTC; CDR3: CASSLKAGEQYF
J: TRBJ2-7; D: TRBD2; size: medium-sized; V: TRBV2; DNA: TGTGCCAGCAAAGAAACTAGCGCCTACTCCTACGAGCAGTACTTC; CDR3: CASKETSAYSYEQYF
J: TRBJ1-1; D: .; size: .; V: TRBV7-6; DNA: TGTGCCAGCAGCTCCGGGGGGAACACTGAAGCTTTCTTT; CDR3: CASSSGGNTEAFF
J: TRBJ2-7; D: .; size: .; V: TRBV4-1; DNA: TGCGCCAGCAGCCAAGGACAGGCCATCTACGAGCAGTACTTC; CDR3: CASSQGQAIYEQYF
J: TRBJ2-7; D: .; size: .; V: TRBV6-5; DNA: TGTGCCAGCAGTTACAGGGAGAGCTACGAGCAGTACTTC; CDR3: CASSYRESYEQYF
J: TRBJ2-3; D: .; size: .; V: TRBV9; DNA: TGTGCCAGCAGCGTAGGGGGGACCCTGACCACAGATACGCAGTATTTT; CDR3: CASSVGGTLTTDTQYF
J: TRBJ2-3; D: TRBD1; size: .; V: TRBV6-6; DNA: TGTGCCAGCAGCAGGGGGCGCGTAGATACGCAGTATTTT; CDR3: CASSRGRVDTQYF
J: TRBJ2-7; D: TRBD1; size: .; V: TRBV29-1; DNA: TGCAGCGTCCTGGGACAGGGTGTGACCTACGAGCAGTACTTC; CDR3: CSVLGQGVTYEQYF
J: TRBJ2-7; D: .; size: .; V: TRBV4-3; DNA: TGCGCCAGCGGGGACGGATCCTACGAGCAGTACTTC; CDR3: CASGDGSYEQYF
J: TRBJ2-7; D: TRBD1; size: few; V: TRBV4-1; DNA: TGCGCCAGCAGCCGCGGGACAGGGGACGAGCAGTACTTC; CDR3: CASSRGTGDEQYF
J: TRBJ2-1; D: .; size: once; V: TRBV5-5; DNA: TGTGCCAGCAGCTCCCCGGGGGGCAGAAACAATGAGCAGTTCTTC; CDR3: CASSSPGGRNNEQFF
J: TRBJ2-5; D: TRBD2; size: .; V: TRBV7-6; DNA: TGTGCCAGCAGCTTATGGGGGGGAGGGACCCAGTACTTC; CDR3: CASSLWGGGTQYF
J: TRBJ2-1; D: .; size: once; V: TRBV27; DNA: TGTGCCAGCAGTTTAACAAGCGGTTGGCAGTTCTTC; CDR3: CASSLTSGWQFF
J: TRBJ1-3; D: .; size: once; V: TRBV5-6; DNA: TGTGCCAGCAGCTTGGACAGGGTATATGGAAACACCATATATTTT; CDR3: CASSLDRVYGNTIYF
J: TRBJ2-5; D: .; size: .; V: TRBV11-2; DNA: TGTGCCAGCAGCTTGTCCGGACAAGAGACCCAGTACTTC; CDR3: CASSLSGQETQYF
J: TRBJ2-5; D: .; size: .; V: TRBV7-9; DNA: TGTGCCAGCAGCAACCTAGACAGCGGCGAGACCCAGTACTTC; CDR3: CASSNLDSGETQYF
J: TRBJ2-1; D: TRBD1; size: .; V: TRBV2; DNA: TGTGCCAGCAGTGAAGGGGGGACAGGGTGGACAACTGGTGAGCAGTTCTTC; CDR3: CASSEGGTGWTTGEQFF
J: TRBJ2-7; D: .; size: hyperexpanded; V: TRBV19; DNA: TGTGCCAGTAGTATTTTTGGCGAGCAGTACTTC; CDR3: CASSIFGEQYF
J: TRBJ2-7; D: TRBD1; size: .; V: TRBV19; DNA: TGTGCCAGTAGTAACCCGCCGGGACAGTTCCGCTCCGAGCAGTACTTC; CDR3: CASSNPPGQFRSEQYF
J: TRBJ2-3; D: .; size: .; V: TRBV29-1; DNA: TGCAGCGTTGAAGATCCCCAATTGGATACGCAGTATTTT; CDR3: CSVEDPQLDTQYF
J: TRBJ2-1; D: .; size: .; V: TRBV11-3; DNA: TGTGCCAGCATCCCCAGGGATGGGCATGAGCAGTTCTTC; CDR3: CASIPRDGHEQFF
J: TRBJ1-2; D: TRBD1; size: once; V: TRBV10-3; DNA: TGTGCCATCAGTGAGGGGACAGGAATCGACTACACCTTC; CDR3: CAISEGTGIDYTF
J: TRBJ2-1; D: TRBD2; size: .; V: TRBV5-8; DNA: TGTGCCAGCAGCTACGACGGGAGGCCCTACAATGAGCAGTTCTTC; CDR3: CASSYDGRPYNEQFF
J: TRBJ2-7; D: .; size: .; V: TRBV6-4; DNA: TGTGCCAGCAGACATCCCTGGGACATACTTAACTCCTACGAGCAGTACTTC; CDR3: CASRHPWDILNSYEQYF
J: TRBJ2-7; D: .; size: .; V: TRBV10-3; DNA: TGTGCCATCAGAACGGCTGAGACAGGAATTGGTTCCTACGAGCAGTACTTC; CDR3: CAIRTAETGIGSYEQYF
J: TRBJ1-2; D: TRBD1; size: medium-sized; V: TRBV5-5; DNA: TGTGCCAGCAGCACCGGGACAGGGGGCGCAACCTATGGCTACACCTTC; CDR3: CASSTGTGGATYGYTF
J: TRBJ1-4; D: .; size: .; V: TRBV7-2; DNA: TGTGCCAGCAGCTTGGCACTTTCGGGCAATGAAAAACTGTTTTTT; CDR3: CASSLALSGNEKLFF
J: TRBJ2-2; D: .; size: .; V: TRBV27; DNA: TGTGCCAGCAGTTTATCAACAGGGAACACCGGGGAGCTGTTTTTT; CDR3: CASSLSTGNTGELFF
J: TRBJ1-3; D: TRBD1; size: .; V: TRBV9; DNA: TGTGCCAGCAGCGCGAATCCTGGACAGGGAGAAAACACCATATATTTT; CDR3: CASSANPGQGENTIYF